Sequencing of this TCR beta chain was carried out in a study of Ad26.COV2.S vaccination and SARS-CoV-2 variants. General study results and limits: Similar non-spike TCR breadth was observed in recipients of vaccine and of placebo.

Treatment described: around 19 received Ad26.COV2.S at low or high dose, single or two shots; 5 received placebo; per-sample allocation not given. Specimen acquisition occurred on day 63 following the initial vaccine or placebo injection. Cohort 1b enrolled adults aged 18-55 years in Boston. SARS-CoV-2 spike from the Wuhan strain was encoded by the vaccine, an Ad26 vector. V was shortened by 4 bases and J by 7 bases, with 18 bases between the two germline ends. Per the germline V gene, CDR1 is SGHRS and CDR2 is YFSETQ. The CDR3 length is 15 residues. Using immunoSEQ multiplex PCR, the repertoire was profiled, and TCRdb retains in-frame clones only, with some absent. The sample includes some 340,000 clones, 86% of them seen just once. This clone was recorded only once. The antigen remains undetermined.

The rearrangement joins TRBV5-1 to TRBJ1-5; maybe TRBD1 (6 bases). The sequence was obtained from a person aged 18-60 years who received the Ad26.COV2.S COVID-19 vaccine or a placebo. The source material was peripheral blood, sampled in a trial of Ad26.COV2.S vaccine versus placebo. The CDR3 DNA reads TGCGCCAGCAGCCCCGAGCCAGGGGCCGGGCAGCCCCAGCATTTT. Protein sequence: CASSPEPGAGQPQHF.